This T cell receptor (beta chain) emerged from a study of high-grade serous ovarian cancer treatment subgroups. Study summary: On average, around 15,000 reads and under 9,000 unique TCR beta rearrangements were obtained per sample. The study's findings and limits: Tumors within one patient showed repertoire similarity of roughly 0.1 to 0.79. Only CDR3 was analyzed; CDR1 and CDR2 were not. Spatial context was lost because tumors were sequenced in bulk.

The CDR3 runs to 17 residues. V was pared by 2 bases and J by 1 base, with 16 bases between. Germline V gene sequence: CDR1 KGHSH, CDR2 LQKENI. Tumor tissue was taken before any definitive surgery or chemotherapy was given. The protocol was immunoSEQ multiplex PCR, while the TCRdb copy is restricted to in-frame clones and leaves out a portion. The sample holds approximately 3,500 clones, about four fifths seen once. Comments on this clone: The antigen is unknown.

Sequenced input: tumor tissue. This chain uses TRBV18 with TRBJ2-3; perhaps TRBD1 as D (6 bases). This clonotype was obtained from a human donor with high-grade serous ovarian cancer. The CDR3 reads CASSPSTGFVGTDTQYF. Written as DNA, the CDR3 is TGTGCCAGCTCACCATCCACAGGGTTTGTGGGCACAGATACGCAGTATTTT.